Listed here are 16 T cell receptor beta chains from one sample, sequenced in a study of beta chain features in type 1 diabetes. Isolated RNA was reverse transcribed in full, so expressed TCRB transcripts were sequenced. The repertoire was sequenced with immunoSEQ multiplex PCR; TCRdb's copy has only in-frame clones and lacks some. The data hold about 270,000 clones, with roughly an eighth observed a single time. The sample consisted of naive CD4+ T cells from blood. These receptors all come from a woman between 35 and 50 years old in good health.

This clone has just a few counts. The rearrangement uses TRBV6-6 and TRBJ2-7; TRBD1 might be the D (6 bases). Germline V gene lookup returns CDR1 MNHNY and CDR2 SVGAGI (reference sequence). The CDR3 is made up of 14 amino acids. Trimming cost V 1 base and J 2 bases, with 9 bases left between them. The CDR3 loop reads CASSYLQGAYEQYF. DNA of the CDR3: TGTGCCAGCAGTTACTTACAGGGTGCCTACGAGCAGTACTTC.

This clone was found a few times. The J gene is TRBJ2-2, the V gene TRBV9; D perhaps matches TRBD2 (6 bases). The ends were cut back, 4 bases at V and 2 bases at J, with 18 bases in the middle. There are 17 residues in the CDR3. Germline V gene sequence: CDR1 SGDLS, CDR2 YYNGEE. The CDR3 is CASSPLSGTSNTGELFF. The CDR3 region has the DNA TGTGCCAGCAGCCCCCTCTCCGGGACTTCTAACACCGGGGAGCTGTTTTTT. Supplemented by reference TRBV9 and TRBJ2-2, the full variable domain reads DSGVTQTPKHLITATGQRVTLRCSPRSGDLSVYWYQQSLDQGLQFLIQYYNGEERAKGNILERFSAQQFPDLHSELNLSSLELGDSALYFCASSPLSGTSNTGELFFGEGSRLTVL.

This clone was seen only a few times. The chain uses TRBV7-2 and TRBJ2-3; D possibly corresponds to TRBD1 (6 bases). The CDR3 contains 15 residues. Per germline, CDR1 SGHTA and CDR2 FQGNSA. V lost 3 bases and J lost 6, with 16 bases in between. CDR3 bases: TGTGCCAGCAGCTTTTCTGAGACAAGGGGGGATACGCAGTATTTT. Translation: CASSFSETRGDTQYF.

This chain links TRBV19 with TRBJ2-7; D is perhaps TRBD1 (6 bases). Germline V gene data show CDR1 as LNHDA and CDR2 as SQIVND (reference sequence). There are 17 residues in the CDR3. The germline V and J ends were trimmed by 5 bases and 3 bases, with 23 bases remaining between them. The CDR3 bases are TGTGCCAGTAGTTCCCTGGGGACAAGTCGCGGACACTACGAGCAGTACTTC. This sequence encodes CASSSLGTSRGHYEQYF.

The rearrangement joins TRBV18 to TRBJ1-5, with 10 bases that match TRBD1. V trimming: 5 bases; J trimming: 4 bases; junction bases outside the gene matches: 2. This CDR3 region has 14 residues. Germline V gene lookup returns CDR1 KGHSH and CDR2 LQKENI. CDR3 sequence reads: CASSGQGGNQPQHF. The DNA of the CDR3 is TGTGCCAGCTCAGGACAGGGGGGAAATCAGCCCCAGCATTTT.

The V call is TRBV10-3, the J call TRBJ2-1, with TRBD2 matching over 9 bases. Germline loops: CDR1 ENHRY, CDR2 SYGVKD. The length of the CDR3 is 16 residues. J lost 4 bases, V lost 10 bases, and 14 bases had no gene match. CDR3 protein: CATSSGVSDLYNEQFF. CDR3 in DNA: TGTGCCACTTCTAGCGGGGTCTCTGATTTGTACAATGAGCAGTTCTTC.

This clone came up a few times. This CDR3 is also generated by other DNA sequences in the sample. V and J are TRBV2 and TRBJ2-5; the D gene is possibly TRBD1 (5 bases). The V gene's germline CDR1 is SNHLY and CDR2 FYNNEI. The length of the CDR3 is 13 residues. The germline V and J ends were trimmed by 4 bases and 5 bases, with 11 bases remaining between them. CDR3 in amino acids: CASSASGRETQYF. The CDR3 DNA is TGTGCCAGCAGTGCTTCAGGGCGGGAGACCCAGTACTTC.

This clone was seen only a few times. In nucleotides, the CDR3 is TGTGCCAGCAGCGTTTATCAACAGGGTGGCGAGCAGTACTTC. Amino acid sequence: CASSVYQQGGEQYF. This rearrangement joins TRBV9 to TRBJ2-7; D may be TRBD1 (6 bases). Between the trimmed V and J ends, which lost 2 bases and 6 bases, there was a span of 15 bases. The CDR3 extends over 14 amino acids. In germline, CDR1 is SGDLS, CDR2 YYNGEE.

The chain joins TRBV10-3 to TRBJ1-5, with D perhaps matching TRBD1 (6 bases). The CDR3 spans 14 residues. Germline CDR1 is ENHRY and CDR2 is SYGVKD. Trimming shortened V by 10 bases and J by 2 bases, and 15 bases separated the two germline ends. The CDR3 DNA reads TGTGCCACCCGACAGGTTGGGGGCAATCAGCCCCAGCATTTT. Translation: CATRQVGGNQPQHF.

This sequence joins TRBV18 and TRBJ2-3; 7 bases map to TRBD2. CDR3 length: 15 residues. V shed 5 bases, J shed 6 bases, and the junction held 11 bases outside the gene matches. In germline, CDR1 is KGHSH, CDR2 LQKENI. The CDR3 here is CASSALGGLVDTQYF. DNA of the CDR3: TGTGCCAGCTCAGCCCTCGGAGGACTAGTGGATACGCAGTATTTT.

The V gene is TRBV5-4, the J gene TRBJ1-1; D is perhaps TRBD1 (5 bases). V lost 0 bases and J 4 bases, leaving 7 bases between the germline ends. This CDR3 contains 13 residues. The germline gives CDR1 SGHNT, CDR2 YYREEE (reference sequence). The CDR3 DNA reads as TGTGCCAGCAGCTTGGGGGGCAGCACTGAAGCTTTCTTT. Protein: CASSLGGSTEAFF.

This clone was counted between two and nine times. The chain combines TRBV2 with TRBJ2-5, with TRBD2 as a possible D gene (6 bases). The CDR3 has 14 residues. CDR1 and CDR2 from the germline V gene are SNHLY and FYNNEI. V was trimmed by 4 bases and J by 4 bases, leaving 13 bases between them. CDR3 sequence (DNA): TGTGCCAGCAGTGTCAGCCAGGGAGGAGAGACCCAGTACTTC. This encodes CASSVSQGGETQYF.

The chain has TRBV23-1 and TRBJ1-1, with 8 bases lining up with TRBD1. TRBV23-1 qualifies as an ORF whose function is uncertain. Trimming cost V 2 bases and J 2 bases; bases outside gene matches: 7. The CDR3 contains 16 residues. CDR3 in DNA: TGCGCCAGCAGTCAACCAGCGACAGGGGAAAACACTGAAGCTTTCTTT. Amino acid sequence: CASSQPATGENTEAFF.

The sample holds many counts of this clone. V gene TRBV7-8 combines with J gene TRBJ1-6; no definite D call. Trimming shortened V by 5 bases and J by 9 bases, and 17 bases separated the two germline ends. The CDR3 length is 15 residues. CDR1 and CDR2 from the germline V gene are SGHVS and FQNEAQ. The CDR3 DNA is TGTGCCAGCAGCCGTAACGGCCGCGGAGGTTCACCCCTCCACTTT. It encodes CASSRNGRGGSPLHF.

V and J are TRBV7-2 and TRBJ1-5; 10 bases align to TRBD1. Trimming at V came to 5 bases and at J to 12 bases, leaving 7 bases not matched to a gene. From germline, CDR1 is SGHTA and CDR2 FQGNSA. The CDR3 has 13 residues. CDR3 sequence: CASSVSGQGHQHF. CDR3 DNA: TGTGCCAGCAGCGTCTCGGGACAGGGGCACCAGCATTTT.

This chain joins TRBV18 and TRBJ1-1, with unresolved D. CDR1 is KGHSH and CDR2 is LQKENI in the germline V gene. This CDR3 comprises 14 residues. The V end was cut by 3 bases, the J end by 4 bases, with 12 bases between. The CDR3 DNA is TGTGCCAGCTCACCCAACCCAGAAGTCACTGAAGCTTTCTTT. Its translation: CASSPNPEVTEAFF.